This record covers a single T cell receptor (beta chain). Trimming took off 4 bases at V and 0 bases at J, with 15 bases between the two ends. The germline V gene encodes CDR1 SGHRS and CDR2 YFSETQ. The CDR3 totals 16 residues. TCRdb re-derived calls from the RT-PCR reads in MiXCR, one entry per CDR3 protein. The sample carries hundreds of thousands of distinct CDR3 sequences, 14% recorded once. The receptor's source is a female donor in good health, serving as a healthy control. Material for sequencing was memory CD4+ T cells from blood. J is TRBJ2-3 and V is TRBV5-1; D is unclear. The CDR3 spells CASSPTSRASTDTQYF. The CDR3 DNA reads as TGCGCCAGCAGCCCGACCTCTAGGGCTAGCACAGATACGCAGTATTTT.